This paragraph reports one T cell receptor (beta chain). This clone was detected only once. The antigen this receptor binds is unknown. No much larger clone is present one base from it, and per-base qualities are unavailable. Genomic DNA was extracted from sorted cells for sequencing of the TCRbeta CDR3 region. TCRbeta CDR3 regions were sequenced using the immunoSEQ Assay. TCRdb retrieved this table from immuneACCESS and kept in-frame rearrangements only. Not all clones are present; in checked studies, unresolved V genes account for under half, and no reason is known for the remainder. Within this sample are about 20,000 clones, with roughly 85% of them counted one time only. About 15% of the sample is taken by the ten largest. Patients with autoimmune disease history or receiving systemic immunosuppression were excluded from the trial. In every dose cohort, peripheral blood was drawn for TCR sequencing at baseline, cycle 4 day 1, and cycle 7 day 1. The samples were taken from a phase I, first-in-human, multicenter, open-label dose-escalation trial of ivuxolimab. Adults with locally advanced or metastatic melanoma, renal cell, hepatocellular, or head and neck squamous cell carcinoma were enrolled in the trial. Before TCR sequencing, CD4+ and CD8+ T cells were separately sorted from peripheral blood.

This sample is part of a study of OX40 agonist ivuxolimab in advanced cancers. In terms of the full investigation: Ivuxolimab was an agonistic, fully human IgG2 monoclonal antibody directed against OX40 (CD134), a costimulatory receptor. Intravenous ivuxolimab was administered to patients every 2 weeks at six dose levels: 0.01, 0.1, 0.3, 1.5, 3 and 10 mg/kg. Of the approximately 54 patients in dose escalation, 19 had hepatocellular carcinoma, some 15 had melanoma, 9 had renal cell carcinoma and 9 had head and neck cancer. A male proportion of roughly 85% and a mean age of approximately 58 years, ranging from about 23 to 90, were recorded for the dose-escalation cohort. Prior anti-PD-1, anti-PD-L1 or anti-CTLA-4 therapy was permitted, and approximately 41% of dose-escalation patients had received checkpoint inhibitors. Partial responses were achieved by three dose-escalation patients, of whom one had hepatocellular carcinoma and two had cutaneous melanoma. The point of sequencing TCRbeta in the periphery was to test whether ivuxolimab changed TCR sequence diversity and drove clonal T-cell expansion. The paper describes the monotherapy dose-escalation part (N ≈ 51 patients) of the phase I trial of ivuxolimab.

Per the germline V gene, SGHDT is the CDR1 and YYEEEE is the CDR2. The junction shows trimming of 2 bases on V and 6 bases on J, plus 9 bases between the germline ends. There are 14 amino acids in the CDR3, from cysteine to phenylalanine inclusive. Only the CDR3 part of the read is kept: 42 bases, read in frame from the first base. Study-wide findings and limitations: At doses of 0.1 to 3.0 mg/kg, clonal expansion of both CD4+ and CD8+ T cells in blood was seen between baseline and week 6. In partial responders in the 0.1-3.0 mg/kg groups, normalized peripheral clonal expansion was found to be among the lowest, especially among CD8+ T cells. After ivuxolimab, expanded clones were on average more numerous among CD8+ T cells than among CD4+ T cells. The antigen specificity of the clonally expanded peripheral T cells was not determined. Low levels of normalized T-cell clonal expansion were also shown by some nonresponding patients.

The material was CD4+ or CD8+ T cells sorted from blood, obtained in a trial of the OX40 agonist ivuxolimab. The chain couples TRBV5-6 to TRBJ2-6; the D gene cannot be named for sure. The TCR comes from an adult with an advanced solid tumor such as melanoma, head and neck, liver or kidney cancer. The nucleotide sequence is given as TGTGCCAGCAGCTTAGTCGGGTCGGCCAACGTCCTGACTTTC. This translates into CASSLVGSANVLTF.